This T cell receptor (beta chain) was recorded in a study of technical replicates of blood from a few donors. The assay was immunoSEQ multiplex PCR, and TCRdb's table has in-frame clones only and misses some. The sample carries around 70,000 clones, roughly 96% recorded once. V shed 7 bases and J 9 bases; nucleotides not matched to a gene: 16. The CDR3 runs to 16 residues. Germline CDR1 SGHDT, CDR2 YYEEEE. This clone occurred once. Sequencing was carried out using T cells isolated from PBMCs. J is TRBJ2-7 and V is TRBV5-6; 13 positions agree with TRBD2. This clonotype was obtained from a human donor in good health. The CDR3: CASRPIGLAGEKGQYF. For the CDR3, the DNA is TGTGCCAGCCGACCAATCGGACTAGCGGGAGAAAAAGGGCAGTACTTC.